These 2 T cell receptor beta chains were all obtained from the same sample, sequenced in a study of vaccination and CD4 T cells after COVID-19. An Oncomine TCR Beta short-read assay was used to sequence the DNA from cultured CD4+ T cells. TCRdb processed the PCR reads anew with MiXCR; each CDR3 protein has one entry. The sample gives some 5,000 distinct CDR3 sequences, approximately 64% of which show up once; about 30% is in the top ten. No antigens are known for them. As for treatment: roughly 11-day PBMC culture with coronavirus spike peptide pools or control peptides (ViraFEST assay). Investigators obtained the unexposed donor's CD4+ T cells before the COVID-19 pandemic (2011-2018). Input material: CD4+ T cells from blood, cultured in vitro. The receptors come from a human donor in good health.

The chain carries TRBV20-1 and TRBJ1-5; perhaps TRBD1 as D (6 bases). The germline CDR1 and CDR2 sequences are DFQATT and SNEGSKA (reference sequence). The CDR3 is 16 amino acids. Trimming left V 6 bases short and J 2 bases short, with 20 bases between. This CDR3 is CSAPQGRGGGNQPQHF. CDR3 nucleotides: TGCAGTGCCCCCCAGGGCAGGGGAGGCGGCAATCAGCCCCAGCATTTT.

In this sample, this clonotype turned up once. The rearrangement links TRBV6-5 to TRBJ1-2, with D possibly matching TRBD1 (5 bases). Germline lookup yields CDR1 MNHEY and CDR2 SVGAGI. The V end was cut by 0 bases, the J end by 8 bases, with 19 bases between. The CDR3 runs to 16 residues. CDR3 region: CASSYSVEGRIEGYTF. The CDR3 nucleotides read TGTGCCAGCAGTTACTCGGTGGAGGGGAGGATCGAGGGCTACACCTTC.